This T cell receptor beta chain derives from a study of response to subunit inactivated influenza vaccine. Ten or more counts support this clonotype. Trimming took off 6 bases at V and 3 bases at J, with 6 bases between the two ends. CDR1 is SGHRS, CDR2 YFSETQ, per germline. CDR3 length: 11 residues. Each CDR3 protein gets one entry after TCRdb re-called the RT-PCR reads with MiXCR. Of 650,000 to 800,000 distinct CDR3 sequences in the sample, about 15% are singletons; the top ten hold around 7.3%. The chain combines TRBV5-1 with TRBJ1-1; no definite D call. This clonotype was obtained from a man between 50 and 59 years old who received an inactivated influenza vaccine. The sequencing here drew on PBMCs from blood, taken 14 days before vaccination. The CDR3 DNA reads TGCGCCAGCATGAGGGACACTGAAGCTTTCTTT. This translates into CASMRDTEAFF.